The 29 T cell receptor beta chains listed next were all sequenced from one sample in a study of OX40 agonist ivuxolimab in advanced cancers. Only in-frame clones appear in the TCRdb table, and some are missing; sequencing was by immunoSEQ multiplex PCR. The sample contains 67,000 or so clones, roughly 80% of which appear only once. Here the sequenced sample was CD4+ or CD8+ T cells sorted from blood, taken in a trial of the OX40 agonist ivuxolimab. The source is an adult with an advanced solid tumor such as melanoma, head and neck, liver or kidney cancer.

This clone was seen a single time. In DNA, the CDR3 is TGTGCCAGCAGTGAACGAGACGGCCGTTTATATACGCAGTATTTT. This translates into CASSERDGRLYTQYF. The V call is TRBV6-1, the J call TRBJ2-3; D ambiguous. Per the germline V gene, CDR1 is MNHNS and CDR2 is SASEGT. Between the trimmed V and J ends, which lost 2 bases and 7 bases, there was a span of 16 bases. The CDR3 has 15 residues.

This chain uses TRBV19 with TRBJ2-4; a weak D match, TRBD2 (5 bases). Trimming cost V 5 bases and J 7 bases, with 12 bases left between them. Germline V gives CDR1 LNHDA, CDR2 SQIVND (reference sequence). This CDR3 has 13 residues. CDR3 loop: CASSLGVRNIQYF. CDR3 nucleotide sequence: TGTGCCAGTAGTCTCGGGGTTCGGAACATTCAGTACTTC.

The chain combines TRBV28 with TRBJ2-3; either TRBD1 or TRBD2 may fit D (5 bases each). CDR1 and CDR2 from the germline V gene are MDHEN and SYDVKM. The CDR3 consists of 12 residues. Trimming removed 8 bases at V and 2 bases at J, with 8 bases between. CDR3 sequence reads: CASRGPTDTQYF. As DNA, the CDR3 is TGTGCCAGCCGGGGCCCCACAGATACGCAGTATTTT.

The chain recombines TRBV28 with TRBJ2-1; D may be TRBD1 (5 bases). Germline lookup yields CDR1 MDHEN and CDR2 SYDVKM. The CDR3 consists of 16 residues. V gave up 5 bases and J gave up 0 bases, with 14 bases separating them. The CDR3, as DNA: TGTGCCAGCAGTATGCAAGACAGCCGCTCCTACAATGAGCAGTTCTTC. Translation: CASSMQDSRSYNEQFF.

Details on this clone: The sample contains more than one DNA sequence encoding this CDR3. The chain recombines TRBV7-2 with TRBJ2-7; 9 nucleotides line up with TRBD2. The CDR3 sequence is 15 residues long. With 0 bases clipped from V and 2 bases from J, the junction kept 2 bases outside the gene matches. Germline V CDR1 and CDR2: SGHTA, FQGNSA. In nucleotides, the CDR3 is TGTGCCAGCAGCTTAGCAGCGGGAGGAGCCTACGAGCAGTACTTC. Amino acid sequence: CASSLAAGGAYEQYF.

Written as DNA, the CDR3 is TGTGCCAGCAGTGGGGGAGGTATCCACGAGCAGTACTTC. It is translated as CASSGGGIHEQYF. The chain carries TRBV6-5 and TRBJ2-7, with D possibly being TRBD2 (6 bases). V was shortened by 5 bases and J by 5 bases, with 13 bases between the two germline ends. The CDR3 extends over 13 amino acids. CDR1 MNHEY and CDR2 SVGAGI come from the germline V gene.

The chain has TRBV19 and TRBJ1-3, with D perhaps TRBD1 (5 bases). Germline CDR1 reads LNHDA; CDR2 reads SQIVND (reference sequence). Deletions cut 4 bases from V and 0 bases from J, with 7 bases between. This CDR3 is built from 14 residues. The CDR3 DNA is TGTGCCAGTAGTACAGGGTTCTCTGGAAACACCATATATTTT. Protein: CASSTGFSGNTIYF.

V is TRBV7-2 and J is TRBJ2-2, with D uncertain. V lost 0 bases and J 4 bases, leaving 9 bases between the germline ends. Germline values: CDR1 SGHTA, CDR2 FQGNSA. The CDR3 contains 15 residues. The CDR3 here is CASSLAGYGTGELFF. The CDR3, as DNA: TGTGCCAGCAGCTTAGCGGGGTATGGCACCGGGGAGCTGTTTTTT.

This clone was found once. The genes are TRBV18 and TRBJ2-7; D gene uncertain. V was pared by 3 bases and J by 0 bases, with 12 bases between. The CDR3 covers 15 residues. In germline, CDR1 is KGHSH, CDR2 LQKENI. Here the CDR3 DNA reads TGTGCCAGCTCACCCACGAAGTCGGGCTCCTACGAGCAGTACTTC. Translated, it gives CASSPTKSGSYEQYF.

The chain combines TRBV4-2 with TRBJ1-1, with D unclear. Between the trimmed V and J ends, which lost 1 base and 0 bases, there was a span of 3 bases. Germline V gene data show CDR1 as LGHNA and CDR2 as YNFKEQ. The CDR3 contains 13 residues. The CDR3 DNA sequence: TGTGCCAGCAGCCAAGTCCTGAACACTGAAGCTTTCTTT. Translated: CASSQVLNTEAFF.

The chain joins TRBV29-1 to TRBJ1-2; D is unresolved. CDR3 size: 14 residues. The germline V gene has CDR1 SQVTM and CDR2 ANQGSEA. Trimming removed 6 bases at V and 4 bases at J, with 18 bases between. The CDR3, as DNA: TGCAGCGTCGCAACAACCAACCTCCTCTATGGCTACACCTTC. It specifies CSVATTNLLYGYTF.

The chain joins TRBV5-6 to TRBJ2-7; TRBD1 aligns across 9 bases. The trim removed 4 bases at V and 3 bases at J, leaving 5 bases unmatched. This CDR3 has 14 residues. Germline V lookup: CDR1 SGHDT, CDR2 YYEEEE. The CDR3 nucleotides read TGTGCCAGCAGCGAGGACAGGGGTTTCTACGAGCAGTACTTC. Encoded protein: CASSEDRGFYEQYF.

The chain carries TRBV7-9 and TRBJ2-7; D could derive from TRBD1 or TRBD2 (5 bases each). V was cut by 7 bases and J by 2 bases, with 12 bases left in between. This CDR3 has 13 amino acids. The germline gives CDR1 SEHNR, CDR2 FQNEAQ (reference sequence). CDR3 sequence: CASNWDGTYEQYF. For the CDR3, the DNA is TGTGCCAGCAACTGGGACGGAACCTACGAGCAGTACTTC.

J is TRBJ1-4 and V is TRBV11-3; a possible D gene is TRBD1 (5 bases). Germline CDR1 SGHNT, CDR2 YENEEA. The ends were cut back, 3 bases at V and 7 bases at J, with 12 bases in the middle. The CDR3 length is 14 residues. In DNA, the CDR3 is TGTGCCAGCAGCTTTTCAGGGTTGAGTGAAAAACTGTTTTTT. Amino acid sequence: CASSFSGLSEKLFF.

This chain connects TRBV7-4 to TRBJ2-1, with 7 bases identical to TRBD1. From germline, CDR1 is SGHVT and CDR2 SQSDAQ. The ends lost 5 bases at V and 12 bases at J; junction bases unmatched: 10. The CDR3 is 13 amino acids. The CDR3 DNA reads TGTGCCAGCAGCCCCAGACAGGGTCCTGTGCAGTTCTTC. Encoded protein: CASSPRQGPVQFF.

The chain uses TRBV9 and TRBJ2-2; 10 bases agree with TRBD1. The CDR3 has 15 amino acids. Unmatched junction bases numbered 4, after V lost 3 bases and J lost 5 bases. Germline CDR1 SGDLS, CDR2 YYNGEE. The CDR3 region has the DNA TGTGCCAGCAGCGGACAGGGGGCGTGGACCGGGGAGCTGTTTTTT. Protein product: CASSGQGAWTGELFF.

The gene calls are TRBV15 and TRBJ1-5; unclear D gene. The CDR3 is 13 amino acids. V dropped 0 bases and J dropped 5 bases, with 5 bases sitting between them. Germline V gives CDR1 LNHNV, CDR2 YYDKDF (reference sequence). CDR3 region: CATSRDRDQPQHF. CDR3 sequence (DNA): TGTGCCACCAGCAGAGATAGAGATCAGCCCCAGCATTTT. The full variable domain, completed using reference TRBV15 and TRBJ1-5, is DAMVIQNPRYQVTQFGKPVTLSCSQTLNHNVMYWYQQKSSQAPKLLFHYYDKDFNNEADTPDNFQSRRPNTSFCFLDIRSPGLGDTAMYLCATSRDRDQPQHFGDGTRLSIL.

V gene TRBV5-1 combines with J gene TRBJ2-1; a weak D match, TRBD1 (5 bases). Germline V gene data show CDR1 as SGHRS and CDR2 as YFSETQ. V lost 0 bases and J lost 7, with 8 bases in between. The CDR3 is made up of 13 amino acids. CDR3 in DNA: TGCGCCAGCAGCTTGGCCAGGGCAAATGAGCAGTTCTTC. This translates into CASSLARANEQFF.

In its sample, this clone was seen once. The chain uses TRBV27 and TRBJ1-1, with D tentatively TRBD1 (5 bases). In germline, CDR1 is MNHEY, CDR2 SMNVEV (reference sequence). The CDR3 extends over 15 amino acids. V was shortened by 2 bases and J by 5 bases, with 15 bases between the two germline ends. The CDR3 here is CASSLGGDGGTEAFF. In DNA form, the CDR3 reads TGTGCCAGCAGTTTAGGAGGGGATGGGGGAACTGAAGCTTTCTTT.

The V gene is TRBV21-1, the J gene TRBJ2-1; the table's TRBD2 call for D was not verified on the DNA. TRBV21-1 is a pseudogene. This CDR3 is built from 17 residues. CDR3 in amino acids: CASSPIGLAGVADEQFF. Written as DNA, the CDR3 is TGTGCCAGCAGCCCCATCGGACTAGCGGGAGTCGCGGATGAGCAGTTCTTC.

In its sample, this clone was seen a few times. The rearrangement uses TRBV10-3 and TRBJ2-7; 8 nucleotides line up with TRBD2. The CDR3 extends over 14 amino acids. With V trimmed by 6 bases and J by 0 bases, 4 bases remained unmatched. Germline V lookup: CDR1 ENHRY, CDR2 SYGVKD. CDR3 sequence (DNA): TGTGCCATCAGCCTGACTAGCGACTCCTACGAGCAGTACTTC. Its protein is CAISLTSDSYEQYF.

CDR3 loop: CASLGGSFDNEQFF. For the CDR3, the DNA is TGTGCCAGTCTTGGCGGGAGCTTCGACAATGAGCAGTTCTTC. The V and J genes are TRBV19 and TRBJ2-1, with TRBD2 identical over 7 bases. V shed 8 bases and J 5 bases; nucleotides not matched to a gene: 9. Germline V gene data show CDR1 as LNHDA and CDR2 as SQIVND (reference sequence). This CDR3 contains 14 residues.

CDR3 coding DNA: TGTGCCAGCAGCTACCTTGGCGGGAGTTTCAATGAGCAGTTCTTC. It encodes CASSYLGGSFNEQFF. V gene TRBV7-3 combines with J gene TRBJ2-1; 7 bases are a match to TRBD2. This CDR3 has 15 residues. Germline CDR1 reads SGHTA; CDR2 reads FQGTGA. Germline trimming cut 4 bases from V and 6 bases from J; bases unmatched to any gene: 9. The variable domain in full, with the rest retrieved from reference TRBV7-3 and TRBJ2-1, is GAGVSQTPSNKVTEKGKYVELRCDPISGHTALYWYRQSLGQGPEFLIYFQGTGAADDSGLPNDRFFAVRPEGSVSTLKIQRTERGDSAVYLCASSYLGGSFNEQFFGPGTRLTVL.

The CDR3: CASNSGREDNEQFF. As DNA, the CDR3 is TGTGCCAGCAATAGCGGGAGGGAGGACAATGAGCAGTTCTTC. This chain uses TRBV19 with TRBJ2-1; 11 bases are a match to TRBD2. Germline V CDR1 and CDR2: LNHDA, SQIVND (reference sequence). J gave up 5 bases and V 9 bases, and 6 bases lay outside the gene matches. The CDR3 is made up of 14 amino acids. The whole variable domain, remainder taken from reference TRBV19 and TRBJ2-1, is DGGITQSPKYLFRKEGQNVTLSCEQNLNHDAMYWYRQDPGQGLRLIYYSQIVNDFQKGDIAEGYSVSREKKESFPLTVTSAQKNPTAFYLCASNSGREDNEQFFGPGTRLTVL.

The chain employs TRBV11-3 and TRBJ2-7; D uncertain. Trimming pared 5 bases from V and 0 bases from J, leaving 14 bases between. This CDR3 has 15 residues. Germline-derived CDR1 and CDR2 are SGHNT and YENEEA. The CDR3: CASSQYVQGSYEQYF. The DNA of the CDR3 is TGTGCCAGCAGCCAGTACGTACAAGGCTCCTACGAGCAGTACTTC. The variable domain in full, with the rest retrieved from reference TRBV11-3 and TRBJ2-7, is EAGVVQSPRYKIIEKKQPVAFWCNPISGHNTLYWYLQNLGQGPELLIRYENEEAVDDSQLPKDRFSAERLKGVDSTLKIQPAELGDSAVYLCASSQYVQGSYEQYFGPGTRLTVT.

The chain combines TRBV5-4 with TRBJ2-5, with D hard to call. Germline V lookup: CDR1 SGHNT, CDR2 YYREEE (reference sequence). The CDR3 sequence is 13 residues long. V lost 0 bases, J lost 2 bases, and 5 bases lay in between. CDR3 residues: CASSLESQETQYF. Written as DNA, the CDR3 is TGTGCCAGCAGCTTGGAAAGTCAAGAGACCCAGTACTTC.

This rearrangement joins TRBV5-6 to TRBJ2-3; D may be TRBD1 or TRBD2 (5 bases each). The CDR3 extends over 13 amino acids. Germline assignment: CDR1 SGHDT and CDR2 YYEEEE. Trimming left V 0 bases short and J 6 bases short, with 8 bases between. CDR3 loop: CASSLVWGDTQYF. The CDR3 region has the DNA TGTGCCAGCAGCTTGGTATGGGGGGATACGCAGTATTTT. The variable domain in full, completed from reference TRBV5-6 and TRBJ2-3, reads DAGVTQSPTHLIKTRGQQVTLRCSPKSGHDTVSWYQQALGQGPQFIFQYYEEEERQRGNFPDRFSGHQFPNYSSELNVNALLLGDSALYLCASSLVWGDTQYFGPGTRLTVL.

This clone qualifies as medium-sized. The chain has TRBV27 and TRBJ1-1, with D perhaps TRBD1 (6 bases). The V and J ends lost 1 base and 2 bases respectively, with 11 bases between them. Germline lookup yields CDR1 MNHEY and CDR2 SMNVEV (reference sequence). The CDR3 is 15 amino acids. CDR3 amino acids: CASSLWGRGNTEAFF. DNA for the CDR3: TGTGCCAGCAGTTTATGGGGCAGGGGAAACACTGAAGCTTTCTTT.

This rearrangement joins TRBV14 to TRBJ2-7, with a possible D match to TRBD2 (6 bases). The V end lost 2 bases, the J end lost 1 base, and 12 bases lay between the germline ends. The germline gives CDR1 SGHDN, CDR2 FVKESK. CDR3 length: 15 amino acids. The CDR3 sequence: CASSQNTGGSYEQYF. The CDR3 DNA reads as TGTGCCAGCAGCCAAAACACAGGAGGGTCCTACGAGCAGTACTTC.